The sequence of this T cell receptor beta chain was determined in a study of glioma-infiltrating T cells. TCR alpha and beta CDR3 regions were amplified from RNA using iRepertoire nested multiplex PCR. Input was roughly 85-450 ng of tissue mRNA or PBMC total RNA. TCRdb passed the multiplex PCR reads through MiXCR, listing each CDR3 protein once. The sample gives approximately 120,000 distinct CDR3 sequences, roughly 23% of which show up once; around 15% is in the top ten. V was clipped by 5 bases and J by 5 bases, with 15 bases between them. From germline, CDR1 is GTSNPN and CDR2 SVGIG (reference sequence). There are 13 residues in the CDR3. This clonotype was found a few times. Its antigen remains unidentified. General study results and limits: Tissue-blood divergence was below expectation in non-neoplastic patients, above in gliomas. CDR3 overlap between tissue and blood was very small.

This TCR came from a human donor with low-grade glioma or glioblastoma, undergoing nonglioma brain surgery, or in good health (not recorded which). Sequenced material: glioma tissue, nonneoplastic brain tissue, or PBMCs (not recorded which). The V gene is TRBV30, the J gene TRBJ2-5; D may be TRBD1 (5 bases). CDR3 in DNA: TGTGCCTGGGGCAGGGCCTCCAGGGAGACCCAGTACTTC. Translated, it gives CAWGRASRETQYF. The full variable domain, rest sourced from reference TRBV30 and TRBJ2-5, is SQTIHQWPATLVQPVGSPLSLECTVEGTSNPNLYWYRQAAGRGLQLLFYSVGIGQISSEVPQNLSASRPQDRQFILSSKKLLLSDSGFYLCAWGRASRETQYFGPGTRLLVL.